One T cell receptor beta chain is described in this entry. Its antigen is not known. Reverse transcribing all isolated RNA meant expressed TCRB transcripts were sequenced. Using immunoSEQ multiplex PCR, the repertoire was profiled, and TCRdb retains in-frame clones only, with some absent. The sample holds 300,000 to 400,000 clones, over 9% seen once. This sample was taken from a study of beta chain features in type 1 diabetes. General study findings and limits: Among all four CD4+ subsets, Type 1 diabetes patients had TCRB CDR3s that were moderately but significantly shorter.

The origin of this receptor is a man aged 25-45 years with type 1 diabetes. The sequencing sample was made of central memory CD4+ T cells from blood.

CDR3 nucleotide sequence: TGTGCCAGCAGCTTAGCGGGACCGGGACAGGGGGCATACGAGCAGTACTTC. Its translation is CASSLAGPGQGAYEQYF. The chain carries TRBV7-2 and TRBJ2-7, with TRBD1 identical over 12 bases. Germline CDR1 is SGHTA and CDR2 is FQGNSA. The length of the CDR3 is 17 residues. Trimming removed 0 bases from V and 4 bases from J; junction bases left unmatched: 7.